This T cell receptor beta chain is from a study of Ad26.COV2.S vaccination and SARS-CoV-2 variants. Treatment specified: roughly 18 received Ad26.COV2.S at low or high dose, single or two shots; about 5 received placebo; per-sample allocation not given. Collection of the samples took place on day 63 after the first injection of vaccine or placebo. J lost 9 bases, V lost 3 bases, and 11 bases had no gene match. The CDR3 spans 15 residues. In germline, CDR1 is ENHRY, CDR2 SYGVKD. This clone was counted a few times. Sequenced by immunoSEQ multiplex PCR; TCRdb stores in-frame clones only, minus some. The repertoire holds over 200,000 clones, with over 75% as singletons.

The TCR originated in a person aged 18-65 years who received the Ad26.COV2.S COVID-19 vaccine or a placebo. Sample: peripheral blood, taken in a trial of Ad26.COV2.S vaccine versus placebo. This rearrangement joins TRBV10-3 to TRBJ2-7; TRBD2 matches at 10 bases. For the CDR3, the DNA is TGTGCCATCAGTGACCCGCTAGCGGGAGCGACCGGGCAGTACTTC. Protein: CAISDPLAGATGQYF.